This TCR beta chain was recovered during a study of cytomegalovirus exposure and HLA in healthy donors. This clone was recorded once. The antigen remains undetermined. The CDR3 consists of 14 residues. The germline CDR1 and CDR2 sequences are SGHRS and YFSETQ. Germline trimming cut 3 bases from V and 7 bases from J; bases unmatched to any gene: 4. Donors in the study were healthy people who gave bone marrow. With 60 Vbeta and 13 Jbeta primers, the PCR was carried out. Measured with immunoSEQ multiplex PCR; TCRdb has only the in-frame clones, and not every one. The sample carries 150,000 to 200,000 clones, approximately 84% recorded once. General study points: The analysis excluded some indistinguishable V segments, including TRBV6-2 and TRBV6-3. Most TCR sequences were rare, but some public TCRs occurred in many donors. Using the classifier, cytomegalovirus status was reportedly diagnosed with high specificity and sensitivity.

Material: PBMCs. The chain has TRBV5-1 and TRBJ1-6; 7 bases align to TRBD1. This TCR derives from a woman in her twenties or thirties in good health and CMV-seropositive. CDR3 sequence reads: CASSSGTVNSPLHF. CDR3 nucleotides: TGCGCCAGCAGCTCGGGGACAGTCAATTCACCCCTCCACTTT. The full variable domain, rest sourced from reference TRBV5-1 and TRBJ1-6, is KAGVTQTPRYLIKTRGQQVTLSCSPISGHRSVSWYQQTPGQGLQFLFEYFSETQRNKGNFPGRFSGRQFSNSRSEMNVSTLELGDSALYLCASSSGTVNSPLHFGNGTRLTVT.